What follows are 5 T cell receptor beta chains derived from one specimen sequenced in a study of blood T cell repertoires in COVID-19. Measured with immunoSEQ multiplex PCR; TCRdb has only the in-frame clones, and not every one. The top ten clones hold approximately 5.4% of a sample with around 220,000 clones, around 80% of them seen once. Sequencing used peripheral blood. These receptors were collected from a human donor in a cohort sampled during active COVID-19.

The V call is TRBV7-3, the J call TRBJ2-1; D uncertain. CDR1 and CDR2 from the germline V gene are SGHTA and FQGTGA. Trimming took off 4 bases at V and 4 bases at J, with 11 bases between the two ends. This CDR3 is 14 amino acids long. The CDR3 here is CASSYLGSYNEQFF. In DNA form, the CDR3 reads TGTGCCAGCAGCTACCTGGGCTCATACAATGAGCAGTTCTTC. Full variable domain (missing parts from reference TRBV7-3 and TRBJ2-1): GAGVSQTPSNKVTEKGKYVELRCDPISGHTALYWYRQSLGQGPEFLIYFQGTGAADDSGLPNDRFFAVRPEGSVSTLKIQRTERGDSAVYLCASSYLGSYNEQFFGPGTRLTVL.

V and J are TRBV5-5 and TRBJ1-5; D not certain. This CDR3 region has 15 residues. V lost 0 bases and J 3 bases, leaving 10 bases between the germline ends. The germline CDR1 and CDR2 sequences are SGHKS and YYEKEE (reference sequence). Written as DNA, the CDR3 is TGTGCCAGCAGCTTGGCCAGACACCCCAATCAGCCCCAGCATTTT. It specifies CASSLARHPNQPQHF.

This chain uses TRBV5-4 with TRBJ2-7; D possibly corresponds to TRBD2 (5 bases). Germline values: CDR1 SGHNT, CDR2 YYREEE (reference sequence). V lost 0 bases, J lost 1 base, and 14 bases lay in between. There are 16 residues in the CDR3. CDR3 region: CASSLAGGYASYEQYF. In DNA form, the CDR3 reads TGTGCCAGCAGCTTGGCCGGCGGGTACGCTTCCTACGAGCAGTACTTC. Full variable domain (missing parts from reference TRBV5-4 and TRBJ2-7): ETGVTQSPTHLIKTRGQQVTLRCSSQSGHNTVSWYQQALGQGPQFIFQYYREEENGRGNFPPRFSGLQFPNYSSELNVNALELDDSALYLCASSLAGGYASYEQYFGPGTRLTVT.

The genes are TRBV11-2 and TRBJ2-1, with 9 bases that match TRBD2. V was pared by 2 bases and J by 8 bases, with 13 bases of the junction left unmatched. CDR1 and CDR2 (germline): SGHAT, FQNNGV. This CDR3 region has 17 residues. The CDR3, as DNA: TGTGCCAGCAGCTTAACAGTGGCGGGAGGGCCGATGGATGAGCAGTTCTTC. Its translation is CASSLTVAGGPMDEQFF.

The chain couples TRBV6-4 to TRBJ1-5; D ambiguous. Per germline, CDR1 MRHNA and CDR2 SNTAGT. This CDR3 contains 18 residues. V shed 3 bases and J shed 0 bases, with 18 bases lying between them. In nucleotides, the CDR3 is TGTGCCAGCAGTGAAGTATCTGCGAACAGCCATAGCAATCAGCCCCAGCATTTT. Translated, it gives CASSEVSANSHSNQPQHF.